The 24 T cell receptor beta chains below were found in one sample sequenced in a study of patients and donors after allogeneic stem cell transplantation. TCRdb re-derived calls from the RT-PCR reads in MiXCR, one entry per CDR3 protein. Among about 34,000 distinct CDR3 sequences listed, 37% were seen once. Sequencing was done on a sample of blood, either unsorted or a sorted T cell fraction (not recorded which). These receptors all stem from a human donor who was either an allogeneic HSCT recipient or a stem cell or donor lymphocyte infusion donor (not recorded which). It is not recorded whose cells these are; they may come from a transplant donor.

The genes are TRBV20-1 and TRBJ2-1; perhaps TRBD2 as D (6 bases). The CDR3 loop spans 15 amino acids. Trimming removed 3 bases from V and 4 bases from J, with 16 bases in between. Looked up from germline, CDR1 is DFQATT and CDR2 is SNEGSKA (reference sequence). This chain's CDR3 is CSARDPFGGYNEQFF. In DNA, the CDR3 is TGCAGTGCTAGGGACCCCTTCGGAGGGTACAATGAGCAGTTCTTC.

The chain uses TRBV6-5 and TRBJ1-5; D is uncertain. The CDR3 spans 15 residues. The germline gives CDR1 MNHEY, CDR2 SVGAGI. With 11 bases removed from V and 2 bases from J, the gap between germline ends came to 19 bases. The chain's CDR3 is CAPVWGGSGNQPQHF. CDR3 DNA: TGTGCCCCGGTTTGGGGAGGATCAGGCAATCAGCCCCAGCATTTT.

The chain uses TRBV7-9 and TRBJ2-1; 13 bases are shared with TRBD2. The CDR3 covers 16 residues. The germline CDR1 and CDR2 sequences are SEHNR and FQNEAQ (reference sequence). V gave up 5 bases and J gave up 7 bases; unmatched junction bases: 8. The CDR3 bases are TGTGCCAGCAGCACCACGACTAGCGGGAGGAAGAATGAGCAGTTCTTC. Translating gives CASSTTTSGRKNEQFF.

The chain carries TRBV9 and TRBJ2-5, with 12 bases lining up with TRBD2. The germline V gene encodes CDR1 SGDLS and CDR2 YYNGEE. With 3 bases clipped from V and 3 bases from J, the junction kept 6 bases outside the gene matches. The CDR3 is 16 residues long. This CDR3 is CASSGTLAGGKETQYF. DNA for the CDR3: TGTGCCAGCAGCGGAACCCTAGCGGGAGGGAAAGAGACCCAGTACTTC.

The chain combines TRBV10-3 with TRBJ1-6; 7 nucleotides align to TRBD1. There are 14 residues in the CDR3. After removal of 6 bases from V and 5 bases from J, the junction contained 4 bases not matched to a gene. The V gene's germline CDR1 is ENHRY and CDR2 SYGVKD. CDR3 region: CAISAGTDNSPLHF. The CDR3 coding sequence is TGTGCCATCAGCGCCGGGACAGATAATTCACCCCTCCACTTT.

The chain uses TRBV29-1 and TRBJ1-2; TRBD1 aligns across 7 bases. The V gene's germline CDR1 is SQVTM and CDR2 ANQGSEA. The trim removed 7 bases at V and 4 bases at J, leaving 6 bases unmatched. This CDR3 has 12 amino acids. The CDR3 region has the DNA TGCAGCGCGAAAGGACAGGTCTATGGCTACACCTTC. Its protein product is CSAKGQVYGYTF.

This rearrangement joins TRBV7-2 to TRBJ2-2; maybe TRBD2 (6 bases). Trimming took off 5 bases at V and 7 bases at J, with 14 bases between the two ends. Per the germline V gene, CDR1 is SGHTA and CDR2 is FQGNSA. There are 14 residues in the CDR3. CDR3 in DNA: TGTGCCAGCAGCCGTCTAGCGTCCAACGGGGAGCTGTTTTTT. Amino acids: CASSRLASNGELFF. The complete variable domain, with remaining parts taken from reference TRBV7-2 and TRBJ2-2, reads GAGVSQSPSNKVTEKGKDVELRCDPISGHTALYWYRQSLGQGLEFLIYFQGNSAPDKSGLPSDRFSAERTGGSVSTLTIQRTQQEDSAVYLCASSRLASNGELFFGEGSRLTVL.

The chain carries TRBV4-3 and TRBJ2-3; the D gene is possibly TRBD2 (6 bases). This CDR3 contains 15 residues. Trimming took 1 base from V and 6 from J, leaving 14 bases between them. Per germline, CDR1 LGHNA and CDR2 YSLEER. The chain's CDR3 is CASSQGTGEGDTQYF. DNA of the CDR3: TGCGCCAGCAGCCAAGGAACGGGAGAGGGTGATACGCAGTATTTT.

The sample holds a few counts of this clonotype. J is TRBJ2-1 and V is TRBV4-3, with D perhaps TRBD2 (5 bases). The CDR3 runs 14 residues. V lost 0 bases and J 7 bases, leaving 10 bases between the germline ends. CDR1 LGHNA and CDR2 YSLEER come from the germline V gene. CDR3 sequence: CASSQEEWRNEQFF. The CDR3 region has the DNA TGCGCCAGCAGCCAAGAAGAGTGGAGGAATGAGCAGTTCTTC.

The chain employs TRBV25-1 and TRBJ2-1; 10 positions match TRBD2. The CDR3 has 13 residues. V shed 5 bases and J 8 bases; nucleotides not matched to a gene: 3. Germline CDR1 and CDR2: MGHDK and SYGVNS. CDR3 sequence reads: CASSSGTSDEQFF. The CDR3 DNA reads TGTGCCAGCAGTTCCGGGACTAGCGATGAGCAGTTCTTC.

This clonotype was seen only a few times. V gene TRBV5-6 combines with J gene TRBJ1-5, with 8 bases fitting TRBD1. The V gene's germline CDR1 is SGHDT and CDR2 YYEEEE. Trimming removed 4 bases from V and 2 bases from J; junction bases left unmatched: 8. The CDR3 runs 16 residues. The chain's CDR3 is CASSGPQGVGNQPQHF. As DNA, the CDR3 is TGTGCCAGCAGCGGTCCACAGGGGGTGGGCAATCAGCCCCAGCATTTT.

The V call is TRBV25-1, the J call TRBJ2-1; a weak D match, TRBD1 (5 bases). Germline lookup yields CDR1 MGHDK and CDR2 SYGVNS. The V gene lost 7 bases and the J gene lost 0 bases, with 13 bases spanning the gap. The CDR3 is made up of 15 amino acids. The CDR3 region has the DNA TGTGCCAGCAAAAACAGGCAAAGCTCCTACAATGAGCAGTTCTTC. This gives the protein CASKNRQSSYNEQFF.

This sequence joins TRBV12-3 or TRBV12-4 and TRBJ2-1; 7 positions agree with TRBD2. The CDR3 has 14 amino acids. J lost 0 bases, V lost 10 bases, and 6 bases had no gene match. The CDR3 loop is CATSGTGSYNEQFF. The CDR3 DNA reads as TGTGCCACCAGCGGGACGGGCTCCTACAATGAGCAGTTCTTC.

The DNA of the CDR3 is TGTGCCAGCAGCCCGGACTCCACCGGGGAGCTGTTTTTT. Amino acid sequence: CASSPDSTGELFF. The genes are TRBV7-7 and TRBJ2-2; D perhaps matches TRBD2 (5 bases). The CDR3 runs 13 residues. Trimming stripped 5 bases from V and 4 bases from J, with 8 bases between. Germline values: CDR1 SSHAT, CDR2 FNYEAQ (reference sequence).

This clonotype was seen only a few times. V and J are TRBV5-1 and TRBJ1-1; D is possibly TRBD1 (5 bases). V lost 5 bases and J lost 3, with 20 bases in between. This CDR3 comprises 16 residues. The germline V gene has CDR1 SGHRS and CDR2 YFSETQ. The CDR3 bases are TGCGCCAGCAGTGGAGGAGGCAGCGGACAACACACTGAAGCTTTCTTT. Protein: CASSGGGSGQHTEAFF.

This clonotype was recorded a few times. The chain recombines TRBV18 with TRBJ1-1; D remains unclear. V lost 6 bases to trimming and J lost 3 bases, with 8 bases between them. Germline V gene data show CDR1 as KGHSH and CDR2 as LQKENI. The CDR3 totals 12 residues. In DNA form, the CDR3 reads TGTGCCAGCTCCAGGCGAGACACTGAAGCTTTCTTT. Amino acids: CASSRRDTEAFF. The variable domain in full, completed from reference TRBV18 and TRBJ1-1, reads NAGVMQNPRHLVRRRGQEARLRCSPMKGHSHVYWYRQLPEEGLKFMVYLQKENIIDESGMPKERFSAEFPKEGPSILRIQQVVRGDSAAYFCASSRRDTEAFFGQGTRLTVV.

The gene calls are TRBV6-9 and TRBJ2-7; TRBD1 is a possible D gene (5 bases). This CDR3 is 14 amino acids long. Germline V gives CDR1 MNHGY, CDR2 SVAAGI. V was shortened by 3 bases and J by 4 bases, with 13 bases between the two germline ends. As DNA, the CDR3 is TGTGCCAGCAGTTACAGGGAAGGTGTTTACGAGCAGTACGTC. Residues: CASSYREGVYEQYV.

This clonotype was counted a single time. The V gene is TRBV24-1, the J gene TRBJ2-1; the D is unclear. CDR3 length: 11 amino acids. The V gene lost 2 bases and the J gene lost 8 bases, with 3 bases spanning the gap. Germline V CDR1 and CDR2: KGHDR, SFDVKD. In DNA, the CDR3 is TGTGCCACCAGTGATTCTCATGAGCAGTTCTTC. It encodes CATSDSHEQFF.

CDR3 protein: CAISGRPLMIGRLFF. CDR3 nucleotide sequence: TGTGCCATCAGTGGACGACCTCTCATGATCGGTCGACTGTTTTTT. The chain employs TRBV10-3 and TRBJ1-4, with unresolved D. This CDR3 spans 15 amino acids. The V end lost 4 bases, the J end lost 13 bases, and 22 bases lay between the germline ends. Germline-derived CDR1 and CDR2 are ENHRY and SYGVKD.

The rearrangement uses TRBV7-2 and TRBJ2-3; perhaps TRBD1 as D (6 bases). Germline CDR1 SGHTA, CDR2 FQGNSA. Trimming removed 1 base at V and 6 bases at J, with 14 bases between. The CDR3 contains 15 residues. This CDR3 reads CASSLDREGFDTQYF. The CDR3 nucleotides are TGTGCCAGCAGCTTAGACAGGGAAGGGTTTGATACGCAGTATTTT.

In DNA, the CDR3 is TGTGCCACCAGCAGAGCAGGGGCAACTAATGAAAAACTGTTTTTT. This translates into CATSRAGATNEKLFF. This chain links TRBV15 with TRBJ1-4, with D possibly being TRBD1 (6 bases). V lost 1 base and J 0 bases, leaving 6 bases between the germline ends. The germline gives CDR1 LNHNV, CDR2 YYDKDF (reference sequence). This CDR3 contains 15 residues.

This clonotype came up a few times. The V gene is TRBV7-2, the J gene TRBJ1-5; D is ambiguous. Germline V gene sequence: CDR1 SGHTA, CDR2 FQGNSA. There are 13 residues in the CDR3. Trimming pared 5 bases from V and 6 bases from J, leaving 11 bases between. This CDR3 is CASSPGPSQPQHF. The CDR3 DNA reads as TGTGCCAGCAGCCCCGGACCATCTCAGCCCCAGCATTTT. Looking up the rest from reference TRBV7-2 and TRBJ1-5 gives the full variable domain: GAGVSQSPSNKVTEKGKDVELRCDPISGHTALYWYRQSLGQGLEFLIYFQGNSAPDKSGLPSDRFSAERTGGSVSTLTIQRTQQEDSAVYLCASSPGPSQPQHFGDGTRLSIL.

The V call is TRBV23-1, the J call TRBJ1-6; perhaps TRBD1 as D (5 bases). TRBV23-1 is designated an ORF whose function remains uncertain. The ends were cut back, 0 bases at V and 13 bases at J, with 16 bases in the middle. The CDR3 is made up of 15 amino acids. DNA for the CDR3: TGCGCCAGCAGTCAATCGGATCAGGGATTCACCCCCCTCCACTTT. As protein: CASSQSDQGFTPLHF.

This clonotype showed up just a few times. The genes are TRBV7-2 and TRBJ1-1; no firm D call. V was trimmed by 1 base and J by 1 base, leaving 7 bases between them. The CDR3 is made up of 14 amino acids. From germline, CDR1 is SGHTA and CDR2 FQGNSA. The CDR3 sequence: CASSLGAPNTEAFF. CDR3 DNA sequence: TGTGCCAGCAGCTTAGGGGCGCCGAACACTGAAGCTTTCTTT.